This T cell receptor beta chain was identified during a study of T cell responses to AZD1222 COVID-19 vaccine. Notes on this clone: The antigen is not known.

Generated by immunoSEQ multiplex PCR, the TCRdb table keeps only in-frame clones and is missing some. The table records around 83,000 clones, under 95% of them present only once. Whole-study results and caveats: Seropositive status at baseline applied to only a handful of AZD1222 recipients. Close to half of all spike-specific TCRs reportedly target regions of the variants that are unmutated. White British people made up most donors, females outnumbered males, and clonal diversity was possibly underestimated. Compared with day 0, the breadth and depth of the Spike-specific TCR repertoire rose significantly after two doses of AZD1222.

CDR3 size: 17 residues. With 10 bases clipped from V and 3 bases from J, the junction kept 17 bases outside the gene matches. Germline-derived CDR1 and CDR2 are ENHRY and SYGVKD. Specimen: peripheral blood, collected on day 0 of AZD1222 vaccination. The gene calls are TRBV10-3 and TRBJ2-4; TRBD2 matches 8 bases. This sequence originates from an adult in good health. The DNA for the CDR3 is TGTGCCACCTTAGCGGGATGGGGGGAGGTCGGCAAAAACATTCAGTACTTC. Residues: CATLAGWGEVGKNIQYF.